What follows is one TCR beta chain and its context. The germline V gene encodes CDR1 SGHDN and CDR2 FVKESK. The CDR3 is made up of 12 amino acids. V lost 0 bases to trimming and J lost 4 bases, with 3 bases between them. Profiled with immunoSEQ multiplex PCR; TCRdb holds only in-frame clones, not every one. The sample contains about 55,000 clones, roughly 87% of which appear only once. The data belong to a study of control samples from healthy donors and cancer patients. Sequenced input: blood. This chain uses TRBV14 with TRBJ1-2; D gene uncertain. The sequence came from a man in his fifties in good health. CDR3 loop: CASSQDGYGYTF. The CDR3 DNA reads TGTGCCAGCAGCCAAGATGGCTATGGCTACACCTTC. The complete variable domain, with remaining parts taken from reference TRBV14 and TRBJ1-2, reads EAGVTQFPSHSVIEKGQTVTLRCDPISGHDNLYWYRRVMGKEIKFLLHFVKESKQDESGMPNNRFLAERTGGTYSTLKVQPAELEDSGVYFCASSQDGYGYTFGSGTRLTVV.